What follows are 31 T cell receptor beta chains derived from one specimen sequenced in a study of T cells in Graves' hyperthyroidism and ophthalmopathy. The TCR beta CDR3 regions underwent amplification using RNA transcripts as the source. Researchers ran a first-round RT-PCR on the TCR CDR3 using the HTBI primer set. One entry per CDR3 protein, called by TCRdb with MiXCR from the multiplex PCR reads. The table records about 740,000 distinct CDR3 sequences, 11% to 15% of them present only once. Input material: blood. The origin of the receptors is a woman between 18 and 29 years old with Graves' hyperthyroidism.

There are many counts of this clonotype. The rearrangement joins TRBV30 to TRBJ2-2; tentative D call: TRBD1 (5 bases). Trimming shortened V by 3 bases and J by 3 bases, and 11 bases separated the two germline ends. The germline V gene has CDR1 GTSNPN and CDR2 SVGIG (reference sequence). This CDR3 spans 14 amino acids. CDR3 in DNA: TGTGCCTGGAGGGGGCGGTCGGACACCGGGGAGCTGTTTTTT. Amino acid sequence: CAWRGRSDTGELFF. Full variable domain (missing parts from reference TRBV30 and TRBJ2-2): SQTIHQWPATLVQPVGSPLSLECTVEGTSNPNLYWYRQAAGRGLQLLFYSVGIGQISSEVPQNLSASRPQDRQFILSSKKLLLSDSGFYLCAWRGRSDTGELFFGEGSRLTVL.

This clonotype has a single count. Because it lacks the conserved phenylalanine or tryptophan at the end, this CDR3 is likely a read error. The chain links TRBV3-1 to TRBJ2-7, with D possibly TRBD2 on 5 matching bases. In germline, CDR1 is LGHDT, CDR2 YNNKEL (reference sequence). This CDR3 spans 14 amino acids. Between the trimmed V and J ends, which lost 4 bases and 2 bases, there was a span of 12 bases. CDR3 in DNA: TGTGCCAGCAGCCGCTGGACGGGAACCTACGAGCAGTACTCC. Translation: CASSRWTGTYEQYS.

This chain links TRBV3-1 with TRBJ1-1; 8 nucleotides match TRBD1. The CDR3 consists of 14 residues. Trimming cost V 0 bases and J 4 bases; bases outside gene matches: 1. Germline lookup yields CDR1 LGHDT and CDR2 YNNKEL (reference sequence). CDR3 nucleotide sequence: TGTGCCAGCAGCCAAGAGACAGGGGCCACTGAAGCTTTCTTT. This encodes CASSQETGATEAFF.

At least ten counts were recorded for this clonotype. This chain joins TRBV13 and TRBJ2-7; tentative D call: TRBD1 (6 bases). The CDR3 contains 14 residues. CDR1 and CDR2 (germline): PRHDT, FYEKMQ (reference sequence). V was cut by 2 bases and J by 2 bases, with 10 bases left in between. CDR3 nucleotide sequence: TGTGCCAGCAGCTTACGACAGGCAACCTACGAGCAGTACTTC. Amino acid sequence: CASSLRQATYEQYF.

This clonotype was counted a few times. The chain couples TRBV18 to TRBJ2-3, with 11 bases matching TRBD2. V was pared by 3 bases and J by 4 bases, with 6 bases of the junction left unmatched. CDR1 is KGHSH, CDR2 LQKENI, per germline. The CDR3 runs to 16 residues. The CDR3 DNA sequence: TGTGCCAGCTCACCTTCCGGGACTAGCGGAGCAGATACGCAGTATTTT. Translating gives CASSPSGTSGADTQYF.

With regard to this clonotype: A much more abundant neighbour one base away suggests this may be a read error. The rearrangement links TRBV11-3 to TRBJ2-1; 10 bases match TRBD1. The end of the DNA is better explained by TRBJ2-7, so the J call may be wrong. The germline CDR1 and CDR2 sequences are SGHNT and YENEEA. The CDR3 extends over 15 amino acids. In nucleotides, the CDR3 is TGTGCCAGCAGCTTCGGACAGGGGGTCGACAATGAGCAGTACTTC. As protein: CASSFGQGVDNEQYF.

This clonotype was counted many times. The chain recombines TRBV6-1 with TRBJ1-3; 8 bases are shared with TRBD1. This CDR3 has 13 amino acids. Germline values: CDR1 MNHNS, CDR2 SASEGT. J lost 0 bases, V lost 8 bases, and 0 bases had no gene match. The CDR3 spells CASGQGSGNTIYF. The CDR3, as DNA: TGTGCCAGCGGACAGGGCTCTGGAAACACCATATATTTT.

This clonotype was counted ten times or more. This chain joins TRBV5-5 and TRBJ1-5; D unclear. V dropped 1 base and J dropped 9 bases, with 17 bases sitting between them. CDR1 is SGHKS, CDR2 YYEKEE, per germline (reference sequence). The CDR3 is 15 residues long. The CDR3 nucleotides read TGTGCCAGCAGCTTGTATCCAACAGCCAACGGGCCCCAGCATTTT. Translated, it gives CASSLYPTANGPQHF. The full variable domain, in which reference TRBV5-5 and TRBJ1-5 provide the parts outside the CDR3, is DAGVTQSPTHLIKTRGQQVTLRCSPISGHKSVSWYQQVLGQGPQFIFQYYEKEERGRGNFPDRFSARQFPNYSSELNVNALLLGDSALYLCASSLYPTANGPQHFGDGTRLSIL.

This chain links TRBV4-1 with TRBJ1-6; D perhaps matches TRBD1 (5 bases). Deletions cut 4 bases from V and 9 bases from J, with 16 bases between. Germline CDR1 and CDR2: MGHRA and YSYEKL. This CDR3 spans 15 amino acids. CDR3 amino acids: CASSPETRVGSPLHF. The CDR3 DNA reads TGCGCCAGCAGCCCCGAGACCAGGGTTGGTTCACCCCTCCACTTT.

This clonotype was seen a handful of times. V and J are TRBV18 and TRBJ2-1, with D unresolved. Germline V gene sequence: CDR1 KGHSH, CDR2 LQKENI. The germline V and J ends were trimmed by 1 base and 8 bases, with 9 bases remaining between them. The CDR3 contains 13 residues. The CDR3: CASSPRVAHEQFF. Written as DNA, the CDR3 is TGTGCCAGCTCACCACGCGTAGCTCATGAGCAGTTCTTC.

This clonotype has ten or more counts. The V call is TRBV4-3, the J call TRBJ1-4; D perhaps matches TRBD1 (5 bases). This CDR3 contains 15 residues. V lost 0 bases and J 5 bases, leaving 10 bases between the germline ends. Germline lookup yields CDR1 LGHNA and CDR2 YSLEER. CDR3 sequence (DNA): TGCGCCAGCAGCCAAGACGGGGCGAAAAATGAAAAACTGTTTTTT. Its translation: CASSQDGAKNEKLFF.

This clonotype was seen many times. V and J are TRBV3-1 and TRBJ1-6; D is unresolved. The CDR3 consists of 16 residues. Trimming took 0 bases from V and 7 from J, leaving 13 bases between them. Germline CDR1 LGHDT, CDR2 YNNKEL (reference sequence). The CDR3 here is CASSQEGGRRNSPLHF. The CDR3 bases are TGTGCCAGCAGCCAAGAAGGAGGACGGCGGAATTCACCCCTCCACTTT.

J is TRBJ2-2 and V is TRBV5-1; 10 bases fit TRBD1. The CDR3 has 16 amino acids. J was trimmed by 6 bases and V by 2 bases; bases with no gene match: 7. Germline values: CDR1 SGHRS, CDR2 YFSETQ. The CDR3 region has the DNA TGCGCCAGCAGCTTCCCGGGACAGGGGATCGCCGGGGAGCTGTTTTTT. It specifies CASSFPGQGIAGELFF.

This clonotype was seen at least ten times. This chain links TRBV2 with TRBJ2-1; D may be TRBD2 (5 bases). Deletions cut 4 bases from V and 2 bases from J, with 12 bases between. CDR3 length equals 15 residues. Germline V CDR1 and CDR2: SNHLY, FYNNEI. The CDR3, as DNA: TGTGCCAGCAGTGCGGAGGAGACCCCCTACAATGAGCAGTTCTTC. Translation: CASSAEETPYNEQFF.

This clonotype was seen ten or more times. The chain combines TRBV6-1 with TRBJ2-7; unclear D gene. Germline CDR1 MNHNS, CDR2 SASEGT. The CDR3 spans 15 residues. V lost 0 bases to trimming and J lost 0 bases, with 9 bases between them. The DNA of the CDR3 is TGTGCCAGCAGTGAAGCGGGCAGAATCTCCTACGAGCAGTACTTC. This encodes CASSEAGRISYEQYF.

This chain's CDR3 is CASSLSFWQASSGANVLTF. CDR3 nucleotide sequence: TGTGCCAGCAGTTTATCTTTCTGGCAGGCAAGCTCTGGGGCCAACGTCCTGACTTTC. J is TRBJ2-6 and V is TRBV12-3 or TRBV12-4, with unresolved D. Trimming removed 2 bases at V and 0 bases at J, with 17 bases between. The CDR3 extends over 19 amino acids.

This chain uses TRBV7-8 with TRBJ2-5, with D perhaps being TRBD1 or TRBD2 (5 bases each). Trimming left V 4 bases short and J 1 base short, with 10 bases between. This CDR3 spans 14 amino acids. Looked up from germline, CDR1 is SGHVS and CDR2 is FQNEAQ. The CDR3 loop is CASSSLGTQETQYF. CDR3 in DNA: TGTGCCAGCAGCTCATTAGGGACCCAAGAGACCCAGTACTTC.

V is TRBV2 and J is TRBJ1-6; D remains unclear. The V gene lost 6 bases and the J gene lost 0 bases, with 3 bases spanning the gap. In germline, CDR1 is SNHLY, CDR2 FYNNEI. The CDR3 runs 13 residues. CDR3 bases: TGTGCCAGCAGGAGCTCCTATAATTCACCCCTCCACTTT. It codes for CASRSSYNSPLHF.

This clonotype was counted ten times or more. The rearrangement uses TRBV5-4 and TRBJ2-1; 7 bases are a match to TRBD2. The J segment lost 5 bases and the V segment lost 1 base, leaving 6 bases of the junction unmatched. The germline V gene has CDR1 SGHNT and CDR2 YYREEE (reference sequence). This CDR3 comprises 15 residues. The CDR3 DNA is TGTGCCAGCAGCTTGATCATAGCGGGTCACAATGAGCAGTTCTTC. It yields the protein CASSLIIAGHNEQFF.

This chain connects TRBV30 to TRBJ2-1, with 10 bases aligning to TRBD2. Germline trimming cut 5 bases from V and 12 bases from J; bases unmatched to any gene: 4. CDR1 is GTSNPN and CDR2 is SVGIG in the germline V gene (reference sequence). CDR3 length: 11 amino acids. This CDR3 reads CAWEIAGGQFF. The DNA for the CDR3 is TGTGCCTGGGAAATAGCGGGGGGGCAGTTCTTC.

This chain uses TRBV27 with TRBJ2-1, with a possible D match to TRBD2 (5 bases). The CDR3 spans 14 residues. CDR1 is MNHEY, CDR2 SMNVEV, per germline (reference sequence). Trimming stripped 10 bases from V and 0 bases from J, with 13 bases between. The CDR3 nucleotides read TGTGCCACCGCCGTAGGGAGCTCCTACAATGAGCAGTTCTTC. The encoded protein is CATAVGSSYNEQFF.

This clonotype was picked up a small number of times. DNA of the CDR3: TGTGCCAGTAGTATAGGGCAGAATGATAATTCACCCCTCCACTTT. Translated, it gives CASSIGQNDNSPLHF. J is TRBJ1-6 and V is TRBV19; D not resolved. CDR3 length: 15 residues. V lost 1 base and J lost 5, with 9 bases in between. The V gene's germline CDR1 is LNHDA and CDR2 SQIVND (reference sequence).

The chain joins TRBV19 to TRBJ1-2; maybe TRBD1 (5 bases). CDR3 length: 12 amino acids. Germline V gene data show CDR1 as LNHDA and CDR2 as SQIVND (reference sequence). Between the trimmed V and J ends, which lost 5 bases and 8 bases, there was a span of 12 bases. CDR3 bases: TGTGCCAGTAGTCCCGGGACTGAGGGCTACACCTTC. This translates into CASSPGTEGYTF.

On this clonotype: Since no conserved phenylalanine or tryptophan closes the CDR3, a read error is the likely cause. The V and J genes are TRBV28 and TRBJ1-2, with 11 bases fitting TRBD1. V gave up 3 bases and J gave up 4 bases; unmatched junction bases: 4. Germline CDR1 MDHEN, CDR2 SYDVKM. CDR3 size: 15 residues. CDR3 in DNA: TGTGCCAGCAGTTTCAGGACAGGGGGCATCTATGGCTACACCTCC. Amino acid sequence: CASSFRTGGIYGYTS.

The sample holds a few counts of this clonotype. This may stem from a read error, because a much larger clone lies one nucleotide away. The chain joins TRBV18 to TRBJ2-5; D may be TRBD1 or TRBD2 (5 bases each). The length of the CDR3 is 14 residues. The germline V gene encodes CDR1 KGHSH and CDR2 LQKENI. The CDR3 DNA sequence: TGTGCCAGCTCACCACCGATCCGAGGGGAGACCCAGTGCTTC. This gives the protein CASSPPIRGETQCF. The full variable domain, completed using reference TRBV18 and TRBJ2-5, is NAGVMQNPRHLVRRRGQEARLRCSPMKGHSHVYWYRQLPEEGLKFMVYLQKENIIDESGMPKERFSAEFPKEGPSILRIQQVVRGDSAAYFCASSPPIRGETQCFGPGTRLLVL.

This clonotype was counted at least ten times. The rearrangement links TRBV6-1 to TRBJ2-5, with D maybe TRBD2 (6 bases). V lost 7 bases, J lost 3 bases, and 12 bases lay in between. The CDR3 is 13 amino acids. Germline V gene data show CDR1 as MNHNS and CDR2 as SASEGT. CDR3 DNA sequence: TGTGCCAGCATTCCCTCGGGAGAAGAGACCCAGTACTTC. It codes for CASIPSGEETQYF.

This clonotype appeared a few times. The gene calls are TRBV30 and TRBJ1-5; perhaps TRBD1 as D (6 bases). Between the trimmed V and J ends, which lost 3 bases and 3 bases, there was a span of 12 bases. CDR1 and CDR2 from the germline V gene are GTSNPN and SVGIG (reference sequence). This CDR3 is built from 14 residues. The CDR3 coding sequence is TGTGCCTGGAGAGAAGGACAGAACAATCAGCCCCAGCATTTT. This sequence encodes CAWREGQNNQPQHF.

The J gene is TRBJ2-7, the V gene TRBV2, with 11 bases identical to TRBD1. The germline CDR1 and CDR2 sequences are SNHLY and FYNNEI. Trimming took 8 bases from V and 7 from J; bases not matched to a gene: 7. The CDR3 loop spans 13 amino acids. CDR3 DNA sequence: TGTGCCAGCCGGGACAGGGGGAAGCGTGAGCAGTACTTC. Translated, it gives CASRDRGKREQYF.

The chain employs TRBV28 and TRBJ2-7; 11 bases fit TRBD2. Germline loops: CDR1 MDHEN, CDR2 SYDVKM. The J segment lost 5 bases and the V segment lost 6 bases, leaving 9 bases of the junction unmatched. The CDR3 extends over 15 amino acids. The CDR3 DNA reads as TGTGCCAGCAGCTTGGAGGGACTAGCGGTAGACGAGCAGTACTTC. This encodes CASSLEGLAVDEQYF.

This clonotype has at least ten counts. The chain links TRBV28 to TRBJ2-3; 11 bases are a match to TRBD1. CDR3 size: 15 residues. Germline values: CDR1 MDHEN, CDR2 SYDVKM. Unmatched junction bases numbered 3, after V lost 5 bases and J lost 2 bases. The CDR3 DNA sequence: TGTGCCAGCAGTAAGGACAGGGGGCTCACAGATACGCAGTATTTT. Protein: CASSKDRGLTDTQYF.

This clonotype showed up many times. V gene TRBV28 combines with J gene TRBJ2-7; a possible D gene is TRBD2 (7 bases). CDR3 length: 14 amino acids. Germline V gene sequence: CDR1 MDHEN, CDR2 SYDVKM. Trimming stripped 6 bases from V and 3 bases from J, with 15 bases between. Written as DNA, the CDR3 is TGTGCCAGCAGGAAGGGAGGGGGAAACTACGAGCAGTACTTC. It codes for CASRKGGGNYEQYF.